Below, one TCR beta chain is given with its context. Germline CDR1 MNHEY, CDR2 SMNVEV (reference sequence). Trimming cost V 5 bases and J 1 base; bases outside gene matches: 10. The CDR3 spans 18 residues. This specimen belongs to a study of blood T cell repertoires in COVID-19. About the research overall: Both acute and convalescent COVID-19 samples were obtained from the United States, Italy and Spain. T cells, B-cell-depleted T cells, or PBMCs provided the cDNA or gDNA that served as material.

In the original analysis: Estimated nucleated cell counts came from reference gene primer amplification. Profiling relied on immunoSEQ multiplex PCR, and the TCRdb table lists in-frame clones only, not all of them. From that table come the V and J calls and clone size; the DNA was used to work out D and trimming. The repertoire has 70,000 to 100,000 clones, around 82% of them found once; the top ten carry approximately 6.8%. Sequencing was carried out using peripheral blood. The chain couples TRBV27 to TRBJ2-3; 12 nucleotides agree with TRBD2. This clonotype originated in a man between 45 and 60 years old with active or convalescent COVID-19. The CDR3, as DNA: TGTGCCAGCAGTGATCTAGCGGGGGGGCTTTGGGGCACAGATACGCAGTATTTT. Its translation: CASSDLAGGLWGTDTQYF.